The clone carrying this T cell receptor (beta chain) has only a few counts. The data are from a study of blood T cell repertoires in COVID-19. Generated by immunoSEQ multiplex PCR, the TCRdb table keeps only in-frame clones and is missing some. Altogether under 250,000 clones are present, about 82% being singletons, with the ten largest covering approximately 13%. V dropped 7 bases and J dropped 4 bases, with 14 bases sitting between them. CDR3 length: 14 residues. CDR1 MGHDK and CDR2 SYGVNS come from the germline V gene. Sequencing was carried out using peripheral blood. This receptor was obtained from an elderly man with acute or convalescent COVID-19. This chain uses TRBV25-1 with TRBJ1-3, with D tentatively TRBD1 (5 bases). CDR3 nucleotide sequence: TGTGCCAGCACAAGTACAGGATCAGGAAACACCATATATTTT. Protein product: CASTSTGSGNTIYF.